The present T cell receptor beta chain was sequenced within a study of blood T cell repertoires in COVID-19. Across the study: Collection of acute and convalescent COVID-19 samples took place in the United States, Italy and Spain. PBMCs, B-cell-depleted T cells, or T cells provided the cDNA or gDNA that made up the material.

The CDR3 totals 14 residues. V shed 4 bases, J shed 3 bases, and the junction held 6 bases outside the gene matches. Germline CDR1 MDHEN, CDR2 SYDVKM. Per the study methods: Counts of nucleated cells, estimated from reference gene primer amplification, were obtained. Libraries were prepared by immunoSEQ multiplex PCR; TCRdb keeps only in-frame clonotypes and omits some of them. That table gives V, J and clone size, and the DNA gave D and trimming. The profile shows more than 50,000 clones, nearly 90% of them singletons. The sequenced sample consisted of peripheral blood. V is TRBV28 and J is TRBJ2-7, with 7 positions matching TRBD1. The sequence was obtained from a man in his sixties with active COVID-19. CDR3 coding DNA: TGTGCCAGCAGTTACCCACAGGGGAACTACGAGCAGTACTTC. This sequence encodes CASSYPQGNYEQYF.